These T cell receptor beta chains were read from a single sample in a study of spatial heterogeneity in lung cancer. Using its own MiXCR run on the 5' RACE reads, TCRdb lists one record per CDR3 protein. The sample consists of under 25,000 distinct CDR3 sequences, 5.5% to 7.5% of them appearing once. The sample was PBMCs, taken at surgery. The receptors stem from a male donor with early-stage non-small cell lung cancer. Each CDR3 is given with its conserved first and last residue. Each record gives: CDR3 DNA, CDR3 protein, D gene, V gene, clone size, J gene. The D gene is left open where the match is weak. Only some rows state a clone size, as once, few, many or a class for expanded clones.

CDR3 DNA: TGTGCCAGCAGTTTACAGGGAATCCGCAATCAGCCCCAGCATTTT
CDR3 protein: CASSLQGIRNQPQHF
D gene: -
V gene: TRBV27
clone size: many
J gene: TRBJ1-5

CDR3 DNA: TGCGCCAGCAGCTTGAGGACCTGGGACGAGCAGTACTTC
CDR3 protein: CASSLRTWDEQYF
D gene: -
V gene: TRBV5-1
clone size: many
J gene: TRBJ2-7

CDR3 DNA: TGTGCCAGCAGCTTCCTCGGGACTAGCGAATACACCGGGGAGCTGTTTTTT
CDR3 protein: CASSFLGTSEYTGELFF
D gene: TRBD2
V gene: TRBV7-8
clone size: few
J gene: TRBJ2-2

CDR3 DNA: TGTGCCAGCAGTTTTCGTGGGTACGAGCAGTACTTC
CDR3 protein: CASSFRGYEQYF
D gene: -
V gene: TRBV12-3/TRBV12-4
clone size: medium-sized
J gene: TRBJ2-7

CDR3 DNA: TGCGCCAGCAGCTCCTCGGGGGCGCGAACTGAAGCTTTCTTT
CDR3 protein: CASSSSGARTEAFF
D gene: -
V gene: TRBV5-1
clone size: many
J gene: TRBJ1-1

CDR3 DNA: TGCGCCAGCGGATTAGCGGGCACAGATACGCAGTATTTT
CDR3 protein: CASGLAGTDTQYF
D gene: -
V gene: TRBV5-1
clone size: once
J gene: TRBJ2-3

CDR3 DNA: TGTGCCAGCACAAAAGACAGGGTGAACACTGAAGCTTTCTTT
CDR3 protein: CASTKDRVNTEAFF
D gene: TRBD1
V gene: TRBV6-1
clone size: many
J gene: TRBJ1-1

CDR3 DNA: TGTGCCAGCAGTTTCCCCATTACGCAGATGACGCAGTATTTT
CDR3 protein: CASSFPITQMTQYF
D gene: -
V gene: TRBV28
clone size: few
J gene: TRBJ2-3

CDR3 DNA: TGTGCCAGCAGCTTGGAGGCAGTTTCACCCCTCCACTTT
CDR3 protein: CASSLEAVSPLHF
D gene: -
V gene: TRBV5-5
clone size: -
J gene: TRBJ1-6

CDR3 DNA: TGTGCCAGCAGCACAGCGACAGGGCCCGGGTATTTT
CDR3 protein: CASSTATGPGYF
D gene: TRBD1
V gene: TRBV7-8
clone size: -
J gene: TRBJ2-3

CDR3 DNA: TGTGCCAGCAGCCTGGTCCGAGACAGGAACCGCTCTGGAAACACCATATATTTT
CDR3 protein: CASSLVRDRNRSGNTIYF
D gene: -
V gene: TRBV3-1
clone size: -
J gene: TRBJ1-3

CDR3 DNA: TGCGCCAGCAGCTTGGACGGCACAGATACGCAGTATTTT
CDR3 protein: CASSLDGTDTQYF
D gene: -
V gene: TRBV5-1
clone size: medium-sized
J gene: TRBJ2-3

CDR3 DNA: TGTGCCAGCAGCCAAGTGGGTAGGGTTGAAGCTTTCTTT
CDR3 protein: CASSQVGRVEAFF
D gene: -
V gene: TRBV14
clone size: many
J gene: TRBJ1-1

CDR3 DNA: TGCAGTGCTCCGAAGGGGGAGACCCAGTACTTC
CDR3 protein: CSAPKGETQYF
D gene: -
V gene: TRBV20-1
clone size: -
J gene: TRBJ2-5

CDR3 DNA: TGTGCCAGCTCACCTCCCGGAACTAACTATGGCTACACCTTC
CDR3 protein: CASSPPGTNYGYTF
D gene: -
V gene: TRBV18
clone size: many
J gene: TRBJ1-2

CDR3 DNA: TGTGCCAGCAGCCCGAACCCGGGACTAGCGGATAATGAGCAGTTCTTC
CDR3 protein: CASSPNPGLADNEQFF
D gene: TRBD2
V gene: TRBV27
clone size: many
J gene: TRBJ2-1

CDR3 DNA: TGTGCTAGTGCCAGGACAGGGGGGAATAATTCACCCCTCCACTTT
CDR3 protein: CASARTGGNNSPLHF
D gene: TRBD1
V gene: TRBV12-5
clone size: many
J gene: TRBJ1-6

CDR3 DNA: TGTGCCAGCAGCCAAGCTGGTGAAGCTTTCTTT
CDR3 protein: CASSQAGEAFF
D gene: -
V gene: TRBV3-1
clone size: many
J gene: TRBJ1-1

CDR3 DNA: TGCAGTGCTAGAGATCCGAGGGGGGCCTCCTACGAGCAGTACTTC
CDR3 protein: CSARDPRGASYEQYF
D gene: -
V gene: TRBV20-1
clone size: -
J gene: TRBJ2-7

CDR3 DNA: TGTGCCTGGAGAGTACGCTCCACGGGAAATTCACCCCTCCACTTT
CDR3 protein: CAWRVRSTGNSPLHF
D gene: -
V gene: TRBV30
clone size: many
J gene: TRBJ1-6

CDR3 DNA: TGCGCCAGCAGCCAAGATACAGCCACAGATACGCAGTATTTT
CDR3 protein: CASSQDTATDTQYF
D gene: -
V gene: TRBV4-1
clone size: -
J gene: TRBJ2-3

CDR3 DNA: TGTGCCAGCAGTTCGGGGGACACCCTCGCAACTAATGAAAAACTGTTTTTT
CDR3 protein: CASSSGDTLATNEKLFF
D gene: -
V gene: TRBV28
clone size: many
J gene: TRBJ1-4

CDR3 DNA: TGCAGTGCTAGAGATCTGGAAGTAGAAGCTTTCTTT
CDR3 protein: CSARDLEVEAFF
D gene: -
V gene: TRBV20-1
clone size: few
J gene: TRBJ1-1

CDR3 DNA: TGTGCCAGCAGAGTCGACACAGTGAACACCGGGGAGCTGTTTTTT
CDR3 protein: CASRVDTVNTGELFF
D gene: -
V gene: TRBV7-3
clone size: medium-sized
J gene: TRBJ2-2

CDR3 DNA: TGTGCCAGCAGCTTACAACGGAACACTGAAGCTTTCTTT
CDR3 protein: CASSLQRNTEAFF
D gene: -
V gene: TRBV7-3
clone size: medium-sized
J gene: TRBJ1-1

CDR3 DNA: TGCGCCAGCAGCCCGGGGAGCGCTAATGAAAAACTGTTTTTT
CDR3 protein: CASSPGSANEKLFF
D gene: -
V gene: TRBV5-1
clone size: -
J gene: TRBJ1-4

CDR3 DNA: TGTGCCAGCAGCCGGGGACTAGCGGGATTAGAGACCCAGTACTTC
CDR3 protein: CASSRGLAGLETQYF
D gene: TRBD2
V gene: TRBV7-2
clone size: many
J gene: TRBJ2-5

CDR3 DNA: TGCAGCGTTCTAGGGCGGGCTGAAGCTTTCTTT
CDR3 protein: CSVLGRAEAFF
D gene: -
V gene: TRBV29-1
clone size: many
J gene: TRBJ1-1

CDR3 DNA: TGTGCCAGCTCACAAAGAGGAGCCGGGGAGCTGTTTTTT
CDR3 protein: CASSQRGAGELFF
D gene: -
V gene: TRBV18
clone size: many
J gene: TRBJ2-2

CDR3 DNA: TGTGCCAGCTCACCTGGATTGACAGGGGTGAACACTGAAGCTTTCTTT
CDR3 protein: CASSPGLTGVNTEAFF
D gene: TRBD1
V gene: TRBV18
clone size: many
J gene: TRBJ1-1

CDR3 DNA: TGTGCCAGCAGTGTTCCGGGACAGGTTGAAGCTTTCTTT
CDR3 protein: CASSVPGQVEAFF
D gene: TRBD1
V gene: TRBV25-1
clone size: many
J gene: TRBJ1-1

CDR3 DNA: TGTGCCAGCAGCCAAGTGGGAAGGGGTGAGCAGTTCTTC
CDR3 protein: CASSQVGRGEQFF
D gene: -
V gene: TRBV14
clone size: many
J gene: TRBJ2-1